This T cell receptor (beta chain) came from a study of blood T cell repertoires in COVID-19. Study summary: Sites across the United States, Italy and Spain contributed samples from acute and convalescent COVID-19. Sources were T cells, B-cell-depleted T cells, or PBMCs; the material itself was cDNA or gDNA.

The table came from immunoSEQ multiplex PCR; TCRdb's copy has only in-frame clones and leaves some out. The sample includes more than 300,000 clones, about 85% seen only once; the top ten take approximately 5%. Per germline, CDR1 LGHNA and CDR2 YNFKEQ. The CDR3 is made up of 17 amino acids. Trimming at V came to 0 bases and at J to 1 base, leaving 5 bases not matched to a gene. The origin of this receptor is a woman in her 30s who had recovered from COVID-19. The chain uses TRBV4-2 and TRBJ2-3; 9 nucleotides agree with TRBD2. The sequenced sample consisted of PBMCs or T cells enriched from blood (not recorded which). CDR3 in DNA: TGTGCCAGCAGCCAAGAGATGACTAGCGGCCGCACAGATACGCAGTATTTT. Translated, it gives CASSQEMTSGRTDTQYF.